This T cell receptor (beta chain) was sequenced in a study of blood T cell repertoires in COVID-19. The CDR3 consists of 11 residues. In germline, CDR1 is DFQATT, CDR2 SNEGSKA (reference sequence). Clones were read by immunoSEQ multiplex PCR, and TCRdb kept only the in-frame ones, dropping some. Of 90,000 to 110,000 clones listed, 81% are singletons. Sequenced: peripheral blood. The origin of this receptor is an elderly man with acute or convalescent COVID-19. The V gene is TRBV20-1, the J gene TRBJ1-2, with 8 nucleotides matching TRBD1. CDR3 sequence reads: CSADRGYGYTF. The CDR3 nucleotides read TGCAGCGCTGACAGGGGATATGGCTACACCTTC.